This T cell receptor (beta chain) was sequenced during a study of neoadjuvant anti-PD-1 for oral cavity cancer. The overall study: Patients without progression got a fourth dose around day 43.

Specified time point: after neoadjuvant nivolumab, at surgical resection. Here immunoSEQ multiplex PCR was the method, and the copy in TCRdb shows in-frame clones only, minus some. Of about 7,800 clones in the sample, approximately 70% were seen once. Germline CDR1 is MNHEY and CDR2 is SMNVEV (reference sequence). The CDR3 length is 15 residues. J lost 3 bases, V lost 6 bases, and 8 bases had no gene match. This chain links TRBV27 with TRBJ1-1; 9 bases line up with TRBD1. The material was PBMCs, obtained after nivolumab (anti-PD-1) treatment. The TCR originated in a person aged 40-85 years with oral cavity squamous cell carcinoma. The DNA of the CDR3 is TGTGCCAGCAGCCGGGACAGGGTTTGGGACACTGAAGCTTTCTTT. This translates into CASSRDRVWDTEAFF.